These T cell receptor beta chains were read from a single sample in a study of blood T cell repertoires in COVID-19. The repertoire was sequenced with immunoSEQ multiplex PCR; TCRdb's copy has only in-frame clones and lacks some. The table lists approximately 210,000 clones, around 90% of them singletons. The specimen was PBMCs or T cells enriched from blood (not recorded which). The source of these receptors is a woman aged 25 to 39 who had recovered from COVID-19. Each CDR3 is given with its conserved first and last residue. D genes are given only for firm matches. Size tells how often a clone was seen (once, few, many) or the class of an expanded clone, and some rows leave it out.

D gene	clone size	V gene	J gene	CDR3 DNA	CDR3 protein
TRBD2	few	TRBV18	TRBJ2-7	TGTGCCAGCTCACCAGCTAGCGGGGGGTCTAGCTCCTACGAGCAGTACTTC	CASSPASGGSSSYEQYF
-	-	TRBV5-1	TRBJ1-6	TGCGCCAGCAGCTTCTACAGCCCCGATAATTCACCCCTCCACTTT	CASSFYSPDNSPLHF
-	-	TRBV29-1	TRBJ1-2	TGCAGCGTTGAAGACACAGGGATTCGAGGCTACACCTTC	CSVEDTGIRGYTF
TRBD1	-	TRBV7-3	TRBJ2-2	TGTGCCAGCAGCCGGACAGGGAGGACCGGGGAGCTGTTTTTT	CASSRTGRTGELFF
TRBD1	-	TRBV9	TRBJ1-2	TGTGCCAGCAGCGCCCGGGACAGAATAGATGGAGGCTATGGCTACACCTTC	CASSARDRIDGGYGYTF
-	-	TRBV30	TRBJ2-2	TGTGCCTGGAGTCTTTACTTGACGGGACTCCTAACTCCCGGGGAGCTGTTTTTT	CAWSLYLTGLLTPGELFF
TRBD1	-	TRBV2	TRBJ1-5	TGTGCCAGCAGGGACAGGGCGTATCAGCCCCAGCATTTT	CASRDRAYQPQHF
-	once	TRBV6-5	TRBJ1-3	TGTGCCAGCAGTTATGACAGTACTGGAAACACCATATATTTT	CASSYDSTGNTIYF
-	-	TRBV12-5	TRBJ1-4	TGTGCTAGTGGTTTGGTAACACCCTCTCACAATGAAAAACTGTTTTTT	CASGLVTPSHNEKLFF
TRBD1	-	TRBV18	TRBJ1-1	TGTGCCAGCTCGGCCACAGGGGGCGGTGAAGCTTTCTTT	CASSATGGGEAFF
TRBD2	-	TRBV19	TRBJ2-7	TGTGCCAGTAGTATCCGTAGCGGGAGTTACGAGCAGTACTTC	CASSIRSGSYEQYF
-	-	TRBV6-5	TRBJ1-3	TGTGCCAGCAGAAACTACCGAAACACCATATATTTT	CASRNYRNTIYF
-	-	TRBV7-6	TRBJ1-1	TGTGCCAGCAGCTTGTTCGTTGGGCAGGGCCCCGCTGAAGCTTTCTTT	CASSLFVGQGPAEAFF
-	once	TRBV7-2	TRBJ1-5	TGTGCCAGCAGCTTAATCTCAGGAAGCAATCAGCCCCAGCATTTT	CASSLISGSNQPQHF
-	once	TRBV5-5	TRBJ2-3	TGTGCCAGCAGCTTGGCCTCCACAGATACGCAGTATTTT	CASSLASTDTQYF
TRBD1	-	TRBV9	TRBJ1-2	TGTGCCAGCAGCGGAATTGGAGGACAGGGTCGGGGCTACACCTTC	CASSGIGGQGRGYTF
TRBD2	once	TRBV5-1	TRBJ2-1	TGCGCCAGCAGCTTGGGACTAGCGGGGTACAATGAGCAGTTCTTC	CASSLGLAGYNEQFF
-	-	TRBV7-2	TRBJ1-1	TGTGCCAGCAGCTTAGGGGGGGGGAACACTGAAGCTTTCTTT	CASSLGGGNTEAFF
TRBD1	-	TRBV2	TRBJ1-4	TGTGCCAGCGGGACAGATAATGAAAAACTGTTTTTT	CASGTDNEKLFF
-	-	TRBV4-3	TRBJ1-2	TGCGCCAGCAGCCCCATGGAGGGAGACTATGGCTACACCTTC	CASSPMEGDYGYTF
TRBD2	-	TRBV4-3	TRBJ2-2	TGCGCCAGCAGCCAACTTAGCGGGGGGGCCCCCGGGGAGCTGTTTTTT	CASSQLSGGAPGELFF
TRBD1	-	TRBV19	TRBJ2-2	TGTGCCAGTAGTATGGGCAGGGGGACGTCCGGGGAGCTGTTTTTT	CASSMGRGTSGELFF
-	-	TRBV11-3	TRBJ2-7	TGTGCCAGCAGCCCGTGGACAGGACTATACTCCTACGAGCAGTACTTC	CASSPWTGLYSYEQYF